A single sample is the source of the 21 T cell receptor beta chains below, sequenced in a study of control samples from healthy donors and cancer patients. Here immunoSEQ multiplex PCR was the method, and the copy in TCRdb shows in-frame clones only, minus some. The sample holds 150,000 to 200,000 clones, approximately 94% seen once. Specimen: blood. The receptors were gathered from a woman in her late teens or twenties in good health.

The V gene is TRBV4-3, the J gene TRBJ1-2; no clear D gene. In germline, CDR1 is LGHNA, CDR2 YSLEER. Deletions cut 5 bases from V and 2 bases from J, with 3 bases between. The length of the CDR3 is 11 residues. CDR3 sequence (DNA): TGCGCCAGCAGCTACAACTATGGCTACACCTTC. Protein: CASSYNYGYTF.

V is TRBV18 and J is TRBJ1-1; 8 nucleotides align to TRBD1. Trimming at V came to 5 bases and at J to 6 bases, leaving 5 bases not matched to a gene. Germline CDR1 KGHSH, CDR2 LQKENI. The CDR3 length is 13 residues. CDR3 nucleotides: TGTGCCAGCTCATTCGACAGGGGCGCTGAAGCTTTCTTT. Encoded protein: CASSFDRGAEAFF.

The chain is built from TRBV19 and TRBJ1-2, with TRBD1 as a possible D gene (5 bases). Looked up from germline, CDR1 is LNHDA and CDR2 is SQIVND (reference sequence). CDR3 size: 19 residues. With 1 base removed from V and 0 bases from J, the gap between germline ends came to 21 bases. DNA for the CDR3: TGTGCCAGTAGTATAGGGGGGGAATGGTGGCCGACCTCTAACTATGGCTACACCTTC. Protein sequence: CASSIGGEWWPTSNYGYTF.

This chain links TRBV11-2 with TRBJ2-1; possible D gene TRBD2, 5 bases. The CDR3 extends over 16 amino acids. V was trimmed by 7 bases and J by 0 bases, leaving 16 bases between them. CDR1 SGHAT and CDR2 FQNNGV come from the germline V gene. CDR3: CASTPRGNPSYNEQFF. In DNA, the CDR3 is TGTGCCAGCACCCCTCGGGGAAACCCCTCCTACAATGAGCAGTTCTTC. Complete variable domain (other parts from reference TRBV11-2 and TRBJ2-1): EAGVAQSPRYKIIEKRQSVAFWCNPISGHATLYWYQQILGQGPKLLIQFQNNGVVDDSQLPKDRFSAERLKGVDSTLKIQPAKLEDSAVYLCASTPRGNPSYNEQFFGPGTRLTVL.

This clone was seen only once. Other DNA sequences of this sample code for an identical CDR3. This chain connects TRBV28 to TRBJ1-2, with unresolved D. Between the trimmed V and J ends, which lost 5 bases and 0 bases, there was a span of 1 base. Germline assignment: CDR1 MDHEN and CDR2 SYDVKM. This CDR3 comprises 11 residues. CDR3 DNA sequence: TGTGCCAGCAGTCCTAACTATGGCTACACCTTC. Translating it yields CASSPNYGYTF.

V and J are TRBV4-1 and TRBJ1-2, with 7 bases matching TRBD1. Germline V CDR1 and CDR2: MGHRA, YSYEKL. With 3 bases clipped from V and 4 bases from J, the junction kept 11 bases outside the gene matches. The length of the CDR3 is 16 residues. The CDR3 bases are TGCGCCAGCAGCCACCCCGTTAGTGGGACAGTCTATGGCTACACCTTC. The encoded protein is CASSHPVSGTVYGYTF.

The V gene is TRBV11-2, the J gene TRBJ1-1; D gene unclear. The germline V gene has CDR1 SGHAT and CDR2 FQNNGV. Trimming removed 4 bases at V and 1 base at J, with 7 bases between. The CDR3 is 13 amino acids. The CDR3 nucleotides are TGTGCCAGCAGCTATCAACCGAACACTGAAGCTTTCTTT. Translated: CASSYQPNTEAFF. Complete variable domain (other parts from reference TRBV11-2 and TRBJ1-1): EAGVAQSPRYKIIEKRQSVAFWCNPISGHATLYWYQQILGQGPKLLIQFQNNGVVDDSQLPKDRFSAERLKGVDSTLKIQPAKLEDSAVYLCASSYQPNTEAFFGQGTRLTVV.

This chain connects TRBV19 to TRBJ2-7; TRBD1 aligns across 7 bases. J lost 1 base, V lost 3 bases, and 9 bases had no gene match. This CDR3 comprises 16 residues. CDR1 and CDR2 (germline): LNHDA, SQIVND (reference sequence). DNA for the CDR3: TGTGCCAGTAGTATCAATACTAGGACAGGTTCCTACGAGCAGTACTTC. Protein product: CASSINTRTGSYEQYF.

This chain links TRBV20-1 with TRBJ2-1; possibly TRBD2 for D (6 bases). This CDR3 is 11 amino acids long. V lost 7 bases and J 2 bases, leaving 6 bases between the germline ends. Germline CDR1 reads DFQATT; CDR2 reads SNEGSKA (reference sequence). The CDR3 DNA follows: TGCAGTGGGGGGGCCTACAATGAGCAGTTCTTC. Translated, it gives CSGGAYNEQFF.

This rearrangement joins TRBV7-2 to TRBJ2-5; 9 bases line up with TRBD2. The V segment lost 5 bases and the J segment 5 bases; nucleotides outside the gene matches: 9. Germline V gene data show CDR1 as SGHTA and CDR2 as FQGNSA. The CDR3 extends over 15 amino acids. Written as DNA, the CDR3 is TGTGCCAGCAGCAGGGTGGCGGGAGGGCGGGAGACCCAGTACTTC. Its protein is CASSRVAGGRETQYF.

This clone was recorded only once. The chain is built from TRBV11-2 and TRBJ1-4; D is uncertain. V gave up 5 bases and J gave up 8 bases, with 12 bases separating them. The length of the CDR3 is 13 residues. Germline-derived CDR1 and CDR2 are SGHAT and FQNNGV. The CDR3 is CASSPTPREKLFF. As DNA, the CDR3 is TGTGCCAGCAGCCCGACTCCTAGGGAAAAACTGTTTTTT.

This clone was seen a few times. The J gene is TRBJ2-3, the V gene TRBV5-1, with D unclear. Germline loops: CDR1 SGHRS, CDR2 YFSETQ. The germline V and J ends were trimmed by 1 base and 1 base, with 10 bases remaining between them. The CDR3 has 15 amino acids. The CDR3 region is CASSLSGDRTDTQYF. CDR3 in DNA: TGCGCCAGCAGCTTGAGTGGGGATCGCACAGATACGCAGTATTTT.

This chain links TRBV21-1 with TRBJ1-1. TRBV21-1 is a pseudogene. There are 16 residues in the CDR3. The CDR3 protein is CASSKETPGRNTEAFF. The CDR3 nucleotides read TGTGCCAGCAGCAAAGAGACCCCGGGGCGGAACACTGAAGCTTTCTTT.

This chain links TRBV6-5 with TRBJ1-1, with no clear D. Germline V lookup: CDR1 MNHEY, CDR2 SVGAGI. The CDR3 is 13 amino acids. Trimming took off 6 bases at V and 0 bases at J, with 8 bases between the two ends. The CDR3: CASRLRMNTEAFF. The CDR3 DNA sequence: TGTGCCAGCAGGCTCAGGATGAACACTGAAGCTTTCTTT.

The CDR3 here is CASSQTRRGPYNEQFF. The DNA of the CDR3 is TGTGCCAGCAGCCAAACACGGAGGGGGCCCTACAATGAGCAGTTCTTC. This chain links TRBV3-1 (or the pseudogene TRBV3-2) with TRBJ2-1; tentative D call: TRBD1 (7 bases). Trimming left V 2 bases short and J 2 bases short, with 13 bases between. The CDR3 extends over 16 amino acids. CDR1 is LGHDT, CDR2 YNNKEL, per germline (reference sequence).

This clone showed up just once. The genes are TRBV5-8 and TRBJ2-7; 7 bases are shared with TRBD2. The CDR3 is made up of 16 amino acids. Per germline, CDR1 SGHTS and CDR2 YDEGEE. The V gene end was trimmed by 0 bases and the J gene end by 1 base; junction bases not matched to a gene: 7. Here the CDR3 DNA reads TGTGCCAGCAGCTTGGCCGGGGGGTGGATATCCTACGAGCAGTACTTC. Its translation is CASSLAGGWISYEQYF.

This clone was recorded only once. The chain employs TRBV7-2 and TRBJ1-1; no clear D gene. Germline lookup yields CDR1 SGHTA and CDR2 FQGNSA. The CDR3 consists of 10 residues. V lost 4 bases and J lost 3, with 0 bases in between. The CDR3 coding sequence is TGTGCCAGCAGCTACACTGAAGCTTTCTTT. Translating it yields CASSYTEAFF.

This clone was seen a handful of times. CDR3 DNA sequence: TGTGCCAGTAGTGGCCGGGCAGGAAACAATCAGCCCCAGCATTTT. This encodes CASSGRAGNNQPQHF. This chain connects TRBV19 to TRBJ1-5; D is uncertain. Trimming shortened V by 5 bases and J by 3 bases, and 14 bases separated the two germline ends. Germline CDR1 is LNHDA and CDR2 is SQIVND (reference sequence). The CDR3 length is 15 residues. Supplemented by reference TRBV19 and TRBJ1-5, the full variable domain reads DGGITQSPKYLFRKEGQNVTLSCEQNLNHDAMYWYRQDPGQGLRLIYYSQIVNDFQKGDIAEGYSVSREKKESFPLTVTSAQKNPTAFYLCASSGRAGNNQPQHFGDGTRLSIL.

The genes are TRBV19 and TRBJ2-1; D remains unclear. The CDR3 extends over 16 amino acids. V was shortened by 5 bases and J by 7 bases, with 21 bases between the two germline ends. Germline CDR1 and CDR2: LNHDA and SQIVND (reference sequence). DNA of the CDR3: TGTGCCAGTAGTTCTCACGTCCCGTGGGCCCGGAATGAGCAGTTCTTC. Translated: CASSSHVPWARNEQFF.

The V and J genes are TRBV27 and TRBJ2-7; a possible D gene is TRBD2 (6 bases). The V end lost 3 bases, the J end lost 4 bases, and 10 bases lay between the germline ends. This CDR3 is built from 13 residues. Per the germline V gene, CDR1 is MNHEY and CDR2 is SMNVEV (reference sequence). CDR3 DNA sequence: TGTGCCAGCAGTTTCGACGGGGGATACGAGCAGTACTTC. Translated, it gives CASSFDGGYEQYF.

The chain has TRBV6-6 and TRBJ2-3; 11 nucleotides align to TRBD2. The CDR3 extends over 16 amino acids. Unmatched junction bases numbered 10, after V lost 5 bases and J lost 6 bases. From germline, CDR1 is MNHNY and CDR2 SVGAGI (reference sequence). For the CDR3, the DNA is TGTGCCAGCAGTAAAGGGCTAGCGGGGGGCAAGGATACGCAGTATTTT. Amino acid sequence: CASSKGLAGGKDTQYF.